The 13 T cell receptor beta chains below were found in one sample sequenced in a study of cytomegalovirus exposure and HLA in healthy donors. The PCR had 60 Vbeta and 13 Jbeta primers. Profiling relied on immunoSEQ multiplex PCR, and the TCRdb table lists in-frame clones only, not all of them. The table records 120,000 to 150,000 clones, roughly 78% of them present only once. The material sequenced was PBMCs. These TCRs come from a middle-aged man in good health and CMV-seropositive.

The CDR3 protein is CASSYEGGRNTGELFF. The CDR3 coding sequence is TGTGCCAGCAGTTACGAGGGAGGGAGGAACACCGGGGAGCTGTTTTTT. The genes are TRBV6-5 and TRBJ2-2; 7 positions match TRBD2. This CDR3 contains 16 residues. Germline lookup yields CDR1 MNHEY and CDR2 SVGAGI. Trimming removed 2 bases from V and 1 base from J; junction bases left unmatched: 4.

This clone has just a few counts. The genes are TRBV5-1 and TRBJ2-2; perhaps TRBD2 as D (5 bases). In germline, CDR1 is SGHRS, CDR2 YFSETQ. Trimming took off 0 bases at V and 0 bases at J, with 9 bases between the two ends. This CDR3 contains 16 residues. The DNA for the CDR3 is TGCGCCAGCAGCTTGGGTTTCGGGACGAACACCGGGGAGCTGTTTTTT. As protein: CASSLGFGTNTGELFF. Supplemented by reference TRBV5-1 and TRBJ2-2, the full variable domain reads KAGVTQTPRYLIKTRGQQVTLSCSPISGHRSVSWYQQTPGQGLQFLFEYFSETQRNKGNFPGRFSGRQFSNSRSEMNVSTLELGDSALYLCASSLGFGTNTGELFFGEGSRLTVL.

V gene TRBV4-1 combines with J gene TRBJ2-7, with 15 bases matching TRBD2. Germline V gene lookup returns CDR1 MGHRA and CDR2 YSYEKL. The CDR3 has 18 amino acids. V was pared by 1 base and J by 2 bases, with 6 bases of the junction left unmatched. CDR3 nucleotide sequence: TGCGCCAGCAGCCAAGGCGGAGGACTAGCGGGAGGGCCCTACGAGCAGTACTTC. The encoded protein is CASSQGGGLAGGPYEQYF.

This rearrangement joins TRBV19 to TRBJ1-1, with 8 bases matching TRBD1. Looked up from germline, CDR1 is LNHDA and CDR2 is SQIVND (reference sequence). V shed 4 bases, J shed 1 base, and the junction held 2 bases outside the gene matches. This CDR3 is built from 14 residues. The CDR3 spells CASSSQGANTEAFF. In DNA, the CDR3 is TGTGCCAGTAGTAGCCAGGGGGCGAACACTGAAGCTTTCTTT.

In DNA, the CDR3 is TGTGCCAGCAGCTTGGGGGGACAGCTGCCCTTCGGAGCTTTCTTT. It specifies CASSLGGQLPFGAFF. This sequence joins TRBV11-2 and TRBJ1-1; TRBD1 agrees at 7 bases. Trimming at V came to 3 bases and at J to 10 bases, leaving 14 bases not matched to a gene. The CDR3 has 15 residues. Germline V gene data show CDR1 as SGHAT and CDR2 as FQNNGV.

The chain employs TRBV5-6 and TRBJ1-4; TRBD1 aligns across 9 bases. The CDR3 extends over 16 amino acids. J lost 7 bases, V lost 0 bases, and 7 bases had no gene match. Per the germline V gene, CDR1 is SGHDT and CDR2 is YYEEEE. As DNA, the CDR3 is TGTGCCAGCAGCTTGGCCCTGACAGGGGGTAGTGAAAAACTGTTTTTT. This sequence encodes CASSLALTGGSEKLFF.

This clone was seen a single time. The chain is built from TRBV28 and TRBJ2-7; maybe TRBD1 (5 bases). Looked up from germline, CDR1 is MDHEN and CDR2 is SYDVKM. This CDR3 has 12 residues. Trimming took 5 bases from V and 1 from J, leaving 6 bases between them. As DNA, the CDR3 is TGTGCCAGCAGTGGACAATCCTACGAGCAGTACTTC. Protein product: CASSGQSYEQYF. Looking up the rest from reference TRBV28 and TRBJ2-7 gives the full variable domain: DVKVTQSSRYLVKRTGEKVFLECVQDMDHENMFWYRQDPGLGLRLIYFSYDVKMKEKGDIPEGYSVSREKKERFSLILESASTNQTSMYLCASSGQSYEQYFGPGTRLTVT.

The J gene is TRBJ2-1, the V gene TRBV9, with TRBD1 matching 7 bases. Germline-derived CDR1 and CDR2 are SGDLS and YYNGEE. This CDR3 region has 15 residues. The trim removed 4 bases at V and 7 bases at J, leaving 11 bases unmatched. The chain's CDR3 is CASSTRQGVKNEQFF. The CDR3 bases are TGTGCCAGCAGCACACGACAGGGAGTCAAAAATGAGCAGTTCTTC. Full variable domain (missing parts from reference TRBV9 and TRBJ2-1): DSGVTQTPKHLITATGQRVTLRCSPRSGDLSVYWYQQSLDQGLQFLIQYYNGEERAKGNILERFSAQQFPDLHSELNLSSLELGDSALYFCASSTRQGVKNEQFFGPGTRLTVL.

The V and J genes are TRBV5-5 and TRBJ1-1; 8 bases are a match to TRBD1. Germline V gene lookup returns CDR1 SGHKS and CDR2 YYEKEE (reference sequence). The V segment lost 2 bases and the J segment 3 bases; nucleotides outside the gene matches: 6. The CDR3 has 15 amino acids. CDR3 sequence: CASSFTTGVYTEAFF. The CDR3 bases are TGTGCCAGCAGCTTTACGACAGGGGTATACACTGAAGCTTTCTTT.

V is TRBV5-1 and J is TRBJ1-4, with 7 nucleotides matching TRBD1. Germline V gives CDR1 SGHRS, CDR2 YFSETQ. With 5 bases clipped from V and 2 bases from J, the junction kept 6 bases outside the gene matches. The CDR3 is made up of 15 amino acids. CDR3 in amino acids: CASRALGQTNEKLFF. The CDR3 coding sequence is TGCGCCAGCAGGGCGTTGGGACAGACTAATGAAAAACTGTTTTTT.

This clone was observed a few times. The chain carries TRBV27 and TRBJ1-3, with D hard to call. Germline V gene lookup returns CDR1 MNHEY and CDR2 SMNVEV (reference sequence). The CDR3 contains 17 residues. V lost 2 bases and J 0 bases, leaving 14 bases between the germline ends. The CDR3 here is CASSLAGPDLSGNTIYF. The DNA for the CDR3 is TGTGCCAGCAGTTTAGCGGGCCCTGACCTCTCTGGAAACACCATATATTTT.

This clone was seen only once. V gene TRBV2 combines with J gene TRBJ2-7, with 11 bases that match TRBD1. V was pared by 9 bases and J by 3 bases, with 4 bases of the junction left unmatched. The CDR3 is 13 amino acids. CDR1 is SNHLY, CDR2 FYNNEI, per germline. The CDR3 DNA follows: TGTGCCAGAGGACAGGGGGCGGTCTACGAGCAGTACTTC. It is translated as CARGQGAVYEQYF. Filled out from reference TRBV2 and TRBJ2-7, the complete variable domain reads EPEVTQTPSHQVTQMGQEVILRCVPISNHLYFYWYRQILGQKVEFLVSFYNNEISEKSEIFDDQFSVERPDGSNFTLKIRSTKLEDSAMYFCARGQGAVYEQYFGPGTRLTVT.

This chain joins TRBV5-4 and TRBJ2-3; TRBD2 matches 7 bases. This CDR3 contains 14 residues. Trimming removed 1 base from V and 2 bases from J; junction bases left unmatched: 1. CDR1 is SGHNT and CDR2 is YYREEE in the germline V gene (reference sequence). The CDR3 here is CASSLTSDTDTQYF. The CDR3 nucleotides are TGTGCCAGCAGCTTGACTAGCGACACAGATACGCAGTATTTT.